Shown below are 21 T cell receptor beta chains from a single sample sequenced in a study of identical twins. TCRdb analysed the 5' RACE reads with MiXCR anew, one entry per CDR3 protein. The sample holds about 490,000 distinct CDR3 sequences, 13% to 15% seen once. The same data also contributed to another study, on yellow fever vaccine responses in identical twins.

The material sequenced was CD4+ T cells sorted from blood. These receptors all come from a woman aged 18-29 years in good health.

In its sample, this clonotype was seen many times. The V call is TRBV2, the J call TRBJ2-1; D not resolved. Germline V gives CDR1 SNHLY, CDR2 FYNNEI. This CDR3 contains 16 residues. Trimming pared 2 bases from V and 6 bases from J, leaving 17 bases between. CDR3 region: CASSEMRMGPRNEQFF. The CDR3 DNA is TGTGCCAGCAGTGAAATGAGGATGGGCCCACGCAATGAGCAGTTCTTC.

This clonotype has only a few counts. The chain has TRBV10-3 and TRBJ2-2, with D possibly being TRBD2 (6 bases). CDR1 ENHRY and CDR2 SYGVKD come from the germline V gene. Trimming removed 6 bases at V and 0 bases at J, with 8 bases between. The CDR3 runs to 14 residues. In DNA, the CDR3 is TGTGCCATCAGGCCGGGAGCGAACACCGGGGAGCTGTTTTTT. Amino acid sequence: CAIRPGANTGELFF.

This clonotype came up a few times. The chain recombines TRBV9 with TRBJ2-2; no definite D call. The germline V and J ends were trimmed by 0 bases and 0 bases, with 12 bases remaining between them. CDR1 SGDLS and CDR2 YYNGEE come from the germline V gene. CDR3 length equals 17 residues. Here the CDR3 DNA reads TGTGCCAGCAGCGTAGGGAAAATGGATCCGAACACCGGGGAGCTGTTTTTT. Translating gives CASSVGKMDPNTGELFF.

The rearrangement uses TRBV11-1 and TRBJ2-6; possibly TRBD1 or TRBD2 for D (6 bases each). The germline V and J ends were trimmed by 2 bases and 1 base, with 15 bases remaining between them. Germline V gives CDR1 SGHAT, CDR2 FQDESV (reference sequence). There are 18 residues in the CDR3. CDR3 loop: CASSLPAGHLSGANVLTF. The DNA of the CDR3 is TGTGCCAGCAGCTTACCCGCGGGACACCTATCTGGGGCCAACGTCCTGACTTTC.

The chain combines TRBV5-1 with TRBJ2-7; TRBD1 aligns across 7 bases. CDR1 is SGHRS and CDR2 is YFSETQ in the germline V gene. The CDR3 covers 14 residues. V was clipped by 0 bases and J by 3 bases; unmatched bases: 3. The CDR3 loop reads CASSLVGTVYEQYF. As DNA, the CDR3 is TGCGCCAGCAGCTTGGTGGGGACAGTCTACGAGCAGTACTTC.

This clonotype was recorded a few times. The J gene is TRBJ2-1, the V gene TRBV12-3 or TRBV12-4; D is uncertain. V dropped 2 bases and J dropped 13 bases, with 12 bases sitting between them. The CDR3 has 12 residues. The CDR3 is CASSLLAFDQFF. CDR3 sequence (DNA): TGTGCCAGCAGTTTATTGGCGTTCGATCAGTTCTTC.

This sequence joins TRBV7-8 and TRBJ2-7; D unresolved. This CDR3 region has 14 residues. Looked up from germline, CDR1 is SGHVS and CDR2 is FQNEAQ. The V end was cut by 1 base, the J end by 1 base, with 8 bases between. CDR3 DNA sequence: TGTGCCAGCAGCTTAGGTCCGGCATCCTACGAGCAGTACGTC. Translation gives CASSLGPASYEQYV.

This clonotype has more than one count but fewer than ten. J is TRBJ2-6 and V is TRBV28, with D perhaps matching TRBD1 (6 bases). In germline, CDR1 is MDHEN, CDR2 SYDVKM. The ends were cut back, 7 bases at V and 3 bases at J, with 13 bases in the middle. CDR3 size: 15 residues. CDR3: CASTLGGSGANVLTF. CDR3 bases: TGTGCCAGCACCTTAGGGGGAAGTGGGGCCAACGTCCTGACTTTC.

This clonotype showed up just a few times. J is TRBJ1-2 and V is TRBV6-2 or TRBV6-3; 9 bases align to TRBD1. The CDR3 contains 13 residues. V shed 0 bases, J shed 11 bases, and the junction held 4 bases outside the gene matches. Germline V gene data show CDR1 as MNHEY and CDR2 as SVGEGT. The DNA of the CDR3 is TGTGCCAGCAGTTACTCCCGGGACAGGGAGTACACCTTC. Translating gives CASSYSRDREYTF.

This clonotype was seen a few times. The chain uses TRBV2 and TRBJ2-2; D gene uncertain. V shed 6 bases and J shed 4 bases, with 12 bases lying between them. Looked up from germline, CDR1 is SNHLY and CDR2 is FYNNEI. This CDR3 spans 14 amino acids. In nucleotides, the CDR3 is TGTGCCAGCAGGGCAGACATAGGCACCGGGGAGCTGTTTTTT. Residues: CASRADIGTGELFF.

This clonotype was observed a handful of times. This chain links TRBV20-1 with TRBJ2-3; 7 nucleotides match TRBD1. Germline V gene data show CDR1 as DFQATT and CDR2 as SNEGSKA (reference sequence). The V segment lost 3 bases and the J segment 6 bases; nucleotides outside the gene matches: 9. This CDR3 is built from 14 residues. CDR3 protein: CSASSDRVEDTQYF. DNA of the CDR3: TGCAGTGCTAGCTCAGACAGGGTTGAGGATACGCAGTATTTT.

This clonotype has more than one count but fewer than ten. V gene TRBV11-2 combines with J gene TRBJ2-3; tentative D call: TRBD2 (6 bases). Germline V gene lookup returns CDR1 SGHAT and CDR2 FQNNGV. This CDR3 has 17 amino acids. Trimming took 2 bases from V and 0 from J, leaving 15 bases between them. CDR3 in amino acids: CASSLQTLGGSTDTQYF. The CDR3 nucleotides read TGTGCCAGCAGCTTACAGACGTTGGGGGGTAGCACAGATACGCAGTATTTT.

This clonotype turned up a few times. The chain couples TRBV19 to TRBJ2-7; TRBD1 might be the D (6 bases). CDR1 is LNHDA, CDR2 SQIVND, per germline (reference sequence). V was cut by 4 bases and J by 6 bases, with 16 bases left in between. The CDR3 loop spans 14 amino acids. The CDR3 region has the DNA TGTGCCAGTAGTACGGACACATTGGGGGCCGAGCAGTACTTC. This gives the protein CASSTDTLGAEQYF.

The chain links TRBV7-2 to TRBJ2-1; the D is unclear. V dropped 5 bases and J dropped 7 bases, with 18 bases sitting between them. The CDR3 covers 15 residues. Germline CDR1 SGHTA, CDR2 FQGNSA. The CDR3 DNA reads TGTGCCAGCAGCCCGTCAGCCACTGTGGCGAATGAGCAGTTCTTC. Residues: CASSPSATVANEQFF.

The sample holds a few counts of this clonotype. The chain recombines TRBV5-1 with TRBJ2-5, with D perhaps matching TRBD1 or TRBD2 (6 bases each). The CDR3 length is 17 residues. CDR1 is SGHRS, CDR2 YFSETQ, per germline. Trimming removed 6 bases at V and 5 bases at J, with 26 bases between. In DNA form, the CDR3 reads TGCGCCAGCACCCCCGCAGGCGGGACACAGTCGATCGAGACCCAGTACTTC. This translates into CASTPAGGTQSIETQYF. The whole variable domain, filled in from reference TRBV5-1 and TRBJ2-5, reads KAGVTQTPRYLIKTRGQQVTLSCSPISGHRSVSWYQQTPGQGLQFLFEYFSETQRNKGNFPGRFSGRQFSNSRSEMNVSTLELGDSALYLCASTPAGGTQSIETQYFGPGTRLLVL.

This clonotype has only a few counts. This chain links TRBV29-1 with TRBJ2-5; D perhaps matches TRBD1 (7 bases). The V end lost 8 bases, the J end lost 2 bases, and 12 bases lay between the germline ends. Germline CDR1 and CDR2: SQVTM and ANQGSEA. This CDR3 is 12 amino acids long. Written as DNA, the CDR3 is TGCAGCTTAGCGGACAGGCAAGAGACCCAGTACTTC. The encoded protein is CSLADRQETQYF.

This clonotype has only a few counts. The chain is built from TRBV9 and TRBJ2-1, with D perhaps TRBD2 (6 bases). The CDR3 has 15 amino acids. The germline V gene has CDR1 SGDLS and CDR2 YYNGEE. V lost 0 bases and J 2 bases, leaving 9 bases between the germline ends. This CDR3 reads CASSVAAGTYNEQFF. DNA of the CDR3: TGTGCCAGCAGCGTAGCCGCGGGGACCTACAATGAGCAGTTCTTC.

V gene TRBV5-1 combines with J gene TRBJ1-4, with D possibly TRBD1 on 5 matching bases. Germline values: CDR1 SGHRS, CDR2 YFSETQ. The CDR3 totals 15 residues. Trimming removed 0 bases from V and 8 bases from J, with 14 bases in between. The CDR3 DNA reads TGCGCCAGCAGCTTGGCCGGAACAGGAGGGGAAAAACTGTTTTTT. Translation gives CASSLAGTGGEKLFF.

This clonotype has more than one count but fewer than ten. The chain joins TRBV20-1 to TRBJ1-6, with D maybe TRBD1 (6 bases). Trimming stripped 1 base from V and 7 bases from J, with 20 bases between. CDR1 DFQATT and CDR2 SNEGSKA come from the germline V gene (reference sequence). The CDR3 length is 17 residues. The CDR3 is CSARAYGWTAINSPLHF. DNA for the CDR3: TGCAGTGCTAGAGCATATGGATGGACAGCCATCAATTCACCCCTCCACTTT.

This clonotype was seen at least ten times. This sequence joins TRBV12-3 or TRBV12-4 and TRBJ2-7, with TRBD2 identical over 13 bases. The CDR3 contains 15 residues. V lost 6 bases, J lost 4 bases, and 6 bases stayed unmatched. The CDR3 loop reads CASSTGLAGVYEQYF. The CDR3 coding sequence is TGTGCCAGCAGCACCGGACTAGCGGGAGTGTACGAGCAGTACTTC.

The rearrangement links TRBV12-3 or TRBV12-4 to TRBJ2-1; 12 positions match TRBD2. The CDR3 extends over 16 amino acids. The trim removed 5 bases at V and 8 bases at J, leaving 10 bases unmatched. The CDR3 here is CASSRRLAGASDEQFF. The CDR3, as DNA: TGTGCCAGCAGTCGCCGACTAGCGGGAGCGTCGGATGAGCAGTTCTTC.